These 28 T cell receptor beta chains were sequenced from one sample in a study of T cells in localized non-small cell lung cancer. This table comes from immunoSEQ multiplex PCR, and its TCRdb copy is limited to in-frame clones, with some not included. The data show around 130,000 clones, around 92% seen once. The input for sequencing was peripheral blood, taken before any cancer treatment. All receptors derive from a female donor of 60 years or more with stage I lung adenocarcinoma.

The V and J genes are TRBV27 and TRBJ2-1, with 9 bases aligning to TRBD2. Germline V CDR1 and CDR2: MNHEY, SMNVEV (reference sequence). V was clipped by 2 bases and J by 8 bases; unmatched bases: 4. The CDR3 contains 14 residues. The CDR3 loop reads CASSLGLALDEQFF. DNA of the CDR3: TGTGCCAGCAGTTTAGGACTAGCGCTCGATGAGCAGTTCTTC.

The gene calls are TRBV2 and TRBJ2-3; 16 bases map to TRBD2. V shed 6 bases, J shed 6 bases, and the junction held 3 bases outside the gene matches. Germline values: CDR1 SNHLY, CDR2 FYNNEI. The CDR3 runs 15 residues. The CDR3 is CASRGTSGRGDTQYF. Here the CDR3 DNA reads TGTGCCAGCAGAGGGACTAGCGGGAGGGGCGATACGCAGTATTTT.

The chain uses TRBV7-8 and TRBJ1-5; D is unresolved. The CDR3 has 13 residues. CDR1 is SGHVS and CDR2 is FQNEAQ in the germline V gene. Trimming removed 1 base at V and 5 bases at J, with 6 bases between. CDR3 in DNA: TGTGCCAGCAGCTTAGACGGTTATCAGCCCCAGCATTTT. Translating it yields CASSLDGYQPQHF.

This sequence joins TRBV19 and TRBJ2-1; D might be TRBD2 (5 bases). V was cut by 4 bases and J by 4 bases, with 8 bases left in between. CDR3 length: 13 residues. Looked up from germline, CDR1 is LNHDA and CDR2 is SQIVND (reference sequence). In DNA form, the CDR3 reads TGTGCCAGTAGTACGGACTTATACAATGAGCAGTTCTTC. Its protein is CASSTDLYNEQFF.

This chain links TRBV4-2 with TRBJ2-1; TRBD2 aligns across 11 bases. V gave up 2 bases and J gave up 3 bases; unmatched junction bases: 6. This CDR3 has 17 amino acids. From germline, CDR1 is LGHNA and CDR2 YNFKEQ. CDR3 bases: TGTGCCAGCAGCCAACTGACTAGCGGGAAGGTCTACAATGAGCAGTTCTTC. Translating it yields CASSQLTSGKVYNEQFF.

The CDR3: CSARAGGEAFF. The CDR3 DNA reads TGCAGTGCTAGAGCAGGGGGTGAAGCTTTCTTT. V and J are TRBV20-1 and TRBJ1-1; 7 bases match TRBD1. Germline assignment: CDR1 DFQATT and CDR2 SNEGSKA (reference sequence). This CDR3 contains 11 residues. After removal of 1 base from V and 7 bases from J, the junction contained 0 bases not matched to a gene.

This chain connects TRBV28 to TRBJ2-1; tentatively, D is TRBD1 (6 bases). The CDR3 has 15 amino acids. CDR1 and CDR2 from the germline V gene are MDHEN and SYDVKM. V was clipped by 6 bases and J by 9 bases, with 21 bases between them. The CDR3 coding sequence is TGTGCCAGCAGCAGAGGTGAGGGGGTGATGGGTGAGCAGTTCTTC. Encoded protein: CASSRGEGVMGEQFF. Supplemented by reference TRBV28 and TRBJ2-1, the full variable domain reads DVKVTQSSRYLVKRTGEKVFLECVQDMDHENMFWYRQDPGLGLRLIYFSYDVKMKEKGDIPEGYSVSREKKERFSLILESASTNQTSMYLCASSRGEGVMGEQFFGPGTRLTVL.

This clone has a single count. The gene calls are TRBV6-5 and TRBJ2-7, with a weak D call TRBD2 (5 bases). This CDR3 comprises 11 residues. Trimming removed 4 bases at V and 7 bases at J, with 8 bases between. Germline values: CDR1 MNHEY, CDR2 SVGAGI. The CDR3 coding sequence is TGTGCCAGCAGTTTACCGGGGGAGCAGTACTTC. Its translation is CASSLPGEQYF.

The V call is TRBV5-4, the J call TRBJ2-3; no clear D gene. This CDR3 has 14 amino acids. Germline CDR1 reads SGHNT; CDR2 reads YYREEE (reference sequence). Trimming stripped 0 bases from V and 0 bases from J, with 5 bases between. CDR3: CASSLGASTDTQYF. As DNA, the CDR3 is TGTGCCAGCAGCTTGGGGGCCAGCACAGATACGCAGTATTTT.

V and J are TRBV2 and TRBJ1-5, with D hard to call. From germline, CDR1 is SNHLY and CDR2 FYNNEI. V was shortened by 6 bases and J by 3 bases, with 12 bases between the two germline ends. This CDR3 spans 14 amino acids. The CDR3 is CASSEVPFNQPQHF. CDR3 DNA: TGTGCCAGCAGCGAGGTTCCGTTCAATCAGCCCCAGCATTTT.

This chain joins TRBV5-1 and TRBJ2-7, with 7 bases matching TRBD1. Germline assignment: CDR1 SGHRS and CDR2 YFSETQ. J lost 1 base, V lost 2 bases, and 3 bases had no gene match. The CDR3 extends over 14 amino acids. CDR3 nucleotide sequence: TGCGCCAGCAGCTTCCGGGACAGATCCTACGAGCAGTACTTC. The encoded protein is CASSFRDRSYEQYF.

V usage is TRBV5-1 and J usage is TRBJ2-1, with 7 bases fitting TRBD1. The CDR3 extends over 15 amino acids. V shed 2 bases and J 0 bases; nucleotides not matched to a gene: 2. Germline V gene sequence: CDR1 SGHRS, CDR2 YFSETQ. This CDR3 is CASSFTGVSYNEQFF. CDR3 bases: TGCGCCAGCAGCTTCACAGGGGTCTCCTACAATGAGCAGTTCTTC.

The chain carries TRBV28 and TRBJ2-6; 7 positions match TRBD2. The V gene's germline CDR1 is MDHEN and CDR2 SYDVKM. The CDR3 is 15 residues long. V trimming: 7 bases; J trimming: 2 bases; junction bases outside the gene matches: 5. The CDR3 here is CASTVGGAGANVLTF. Written as DNA, the CDR3 is TGTGCCAGCACCGTGGGGGGGGCTGGGGCCAACGTCCTGACTTTC.

V gene TRBV19 combines with J gene TRBJ1-5; tentative D call: TRBD1 (6 bases). This CDR3 region has 16 residues. V was shortened by 4 bases and J by 4 bases, with 17 bases between the two germline ends. Germline V lookup: CDR1 LNHDA, CDR2 SQIVND (reference sequence). The CDR3 region is CASSSALGARNQPQHF. CDR3 coding DNA: TGTGCCAGTAGTAGCGCTCTGGGGGCGCGGAATCAGCCCCAGCATTTT.

This sequence joins TRBV19 and TRBJ2-5; weak D call: TRBD2 (6 bases). The length of the CDR3 is 14 residues. V lost 1 base to trimming and J lost 5 bases, with 11 bases between them. In germline, CDR1 is LNHDA, CDR2 SQIVND (reference sequence). The CDR3 here is CASSIGGVGETQYF. Written as DNA, the CDR3 is TGTGCCAGTAGTATAGGGGGGGTAGGGGAGACCCAGTACTTC.

The rearrangement links TRBV5-6 to TRBJ2-5, with D possibly matching TRBD2 (5 bases). CDR1 and CDR2 (germline): SGHDT, YYEEEE. V was clipped by 0 bases and J by 0 bases, with 12 bases between them. This CDR3 is 16 amino acids long. The CDR3: CASSLVGRANQETQYF. As DNA, the CDR3 is TGTGCCAGCAGCTTGGTTGGGCGGGCCAACCAAGAGACCCAGTACTTC.

This chain links TRBV6-6 with TRBJ1-1; D uncertain. This CDR3 comprises 11 residues. V lost 6 bases to trimming and J lost 11 bases, with 13 bases between them. Germline V gives CDR1 MNHNY, CDR2 SVGAGI (reference sequence). The CDR3 nucleotides are TGTGCCAGCAGCCAACCCTTAGAGGCTTTCTTT. As protein: CASSQPLEAFF.

This chain uses TRBV27 with TRBJ1-5, with D uncertain. The V gene lost 6 bases and the J gene lost 5 bases, with 14 bases spanning the gap. The CDR3 has 14 residues. Germline V gene sequence: CDR1 MNHEY, CDR2 SMNVEV (reference sequence). CDR3 coding DNA: TGTGCCAGCAGCCGAGCCGCTGGTTATCAGCCCCAGCATTTT. This codes for CASSRAAGYQPQHF.

The gene calls are TRBV11-2 and TRBJ2-4, with TRBD2 matching over 9 bases. The CDR3 sequence is 15 residues long. With V trimmed by 5 bases and J by 5 bases, 7 bases remained unmatched. Germline V gene data show CDR1 as SGHAT and CDR2 as FQNNGV. CDR3: CASSLSGSRENIQYF. DNA of the CDR3: TGTGCCAGCAGCCTTAGCGGGAGTAGGGAAAACATTCAGTACTTC.

The rearrangement links TRBV28 to TRBJ1-5; 10 nucleotides line up with TRBD1. V dropped 6 bases and J dropped 2; count of bases not matched to a gene: 13. This CDR3 contains 18 residues. Germline lookup yields CDR1 MDHEN and CDR2 SYDVKM. This CDR3 reads CASRPGTGDTLGNQPQHF. The CDR3 DNA is TGTGCCAGCAGGCCCGGGACAGGGGACACTTTGGGCAATCAGCCCCAGCATTTT.

V is TRBV2 and J is TRBJ2-3; a possible D gene is TRBD2 (6 bases). Trimming took 6 bases from V and 4 from J, leaving 17 bases between them. CDR1 and CDR2 from the germline V gene are SNHLY and FYNNEI. The CDR3 length is 15 residues. CDR3 sequence: CASRLLRGSADTQYF. CDR3 DNA sequence: TGTGCCAGCAGACTACTACGGGGGAGCGCAGATACGCAGTATTTT.

The V and J genes are TRBV5-4 and TRBJ1-1; D unresolved. Germline CDR1 reads SGHNT; CDR2 reads YYREEE (reference sequence). V shed 4 bases and J shed 1 base, with 11 bases lying between them. There are 14 residues in the CDR3. The CDR3 protein is CASSAVSQNTEAFF. CDR3 nucleotide sequence: TGTGCCAGCAGCGCGGTGAGCCAGAACACTGAAGCTTTCTTT.

This clone was seen at least ten times. The V call is TRBV14, the J call TRBJ2-7, with D possibly being TRBD2 (5 bases). CDR1 and CDR2 (germline): SGHDN, FVKESK. CDR3 length equals 17 residues. The V end lost 4 bases, the J end lost 1 base, and 20 bases lay between the germline ends. The CDR3 sequence: CASSPALAGYDSYEQYF. CDR3 nucleotide sequence: TGTGCCAGCAGCCCAGCACTGGCGGGTTATGATTCCTACGAGCAGTACTTC.

The V and J genes are TRBV9 and TRBJ2-6; D remains ambiguous. CDR3 length: 16 residues. The ends were cut back, 3 bases at V and 0 bases at J, with 10 bases in the middle. In germline, CDR1 is SGDLS, CDR2 YYNGEE. The CDR3 nucleotides are TGTGCCAGCAGCGGCGGACGGACCTCTGGGGCCAACGTCCTGACTTTC. Translation: CASSGGRTSGANVLTF.

CDR3 amino acids: CASSFGQDTQYF. Written as DNA, the CDR3 is TGCGCCAGCAGCTTCGGGCAAGATACGCAGTATTTT. The chain is built from TRBV5-1 and TRBJ2-3; D uncertain. Germline V gene lookup returns CDR1 SGHRS and CDR2 YFSETQ. V dropped 2 bases and J dropped 5 bases, with 6 bases sitting between them. This CDR3 has 12 amino acids.

The J gene is TRBJ1-1, the V gene TRBV9, with unresolved D. This CDR3 is built from 14 residues. V gave up 3 bases and J gave up 6 bases, with 15 bases separating them. CDR1 is SGDLS and CDR2 is YYNGEE in the germline V gene. DNA of the CDR3: TGTGCCAGCAGCGCCCAACAGAATCGTGCTGAAGCTTTCTTT. Its translation is CASSAQQNRAEAFF.

With respect to this clone: Other DNA sequences in the same sample also yield this CDR3. The V gene is TRBV30, the J gene TRBJ2-7, with D hard to call. CDR1 GTSNPN and CDR2 SVGIG come from the germline V gene (reference sequence). This CDR3 spans 11 amino acids. V shed 1 base and J shed 3 bases, with 4 bases lying between them. The CDR3 DNA follows: TGTGCCTGGAGTGGGGGCTACGAGCAGTACTTC. This sequence encodes CAWSGGYEQYF. The full variable domain, rest sourced from reference TRBV30 and TRBJ2-7, is SQTIHQWPATLVQPVGSPLSLECTVEGTSNPNLYWYRQAAGRGLQLLFYSVGIGQISSEVPQNLSASRPQDRQFILSSKKLLLSDSGFYLCAWSGGYEQYFGPGTRLTVT.

This chain connects TRBV5-4 to TRBJ1-1; possibly TRBD1 for D (5 bases). Per germline, CDR1 SGHNT and CDR2 YYREEE (reference sequence). V lost 4 bases, J lost 1 base, and 8 bases lay in between. The CDR3 contains 13 residues. CDR3 region: CASSGGANTEAFF. The CDR3 DNA is TGTGCCAGCAGCGGCGGGGCGAACACTGAAGCTTTCTTT. The whole variable domain, remainder taken from reference TRBV5-4 and TRBJ1-1, is ETGVTQSPTHLIKTRGQQVTLRCSSQSGHNTVSWYQQALGQGPQFIFQYYREEENGRGNFPPRFSGLQFPNYSSELNVNALELDDSALYLCASSGGANTEAFFGQGTRLTVV.